The table lists the clone carrying this T cell receptor beta chain with a few counts. The antigen is undetermined. These data originate in a study of T cell responses to AZD1222 COVID-19 vaccine. Study-wide results and limits: The peak T cell response came first, and repertoires were sampled only after it. Seropositive at baseline were only a handful of AZD1222 recipients. The donor group comprised mostly white British people and more females; the analysis possibly underestimated clonal diversity.

V lost 9 bases, J lost 5 bases, and 12 bases stayed unmatched. There are 14 residues in the CDR3. CDR1 and CDR2 (germline): LNHDA, SQIVND (reference sequence). Here immunoSEQ multiplex PCR was the method, and the copy in TCRdb shows in-frame clones only, minus some. This sample has around 150,000 clones; 90% to 95% occur once, and the top ten carry under 2%. The sequence derives from an adult in good health. This chain connects TRBV19 to TRBJ2-7; 8 bases map to TRBD2. The sample in question was peripheral blood, obtained on day 0 of AZD1222 vaccination. CDR3 in amino acids: CASSGSGRSHEQYF. The CDR3 DNA follows: TGTGCCAGCTCAGGGAGCGGGAGATCCCACGAGCAGTACTTC.